The 19 T cell receptor beta chains in this list originate from one sample, sequenced in a study of metastatic and nonmetastatic thyroid tumors. All patients reached thyroid surgery having received no treatment beforehand. Using MiXCR, TCRdb re-called clones from the PCR reads. The sample holds 30,000 to 35,000 clones, roughly 21% seen once. The sample comprised blood. These receptors all come from a female donor with papillary thyroid cancer or a benign thyroid nodule (not recorded which). Some clones in this sample may be carry-over from other donors' samples.

This clone was seen many times. This rearrangement joins TRBV9 to TRBJ1-1, with D perhaps TRBD1 (6 bases). The V and J ends lost 4 bases and 1 base respectively, with 20 bases between them. The CDR3 length is 17 residues. Germline CDR1 reads SGDLS; CDR2 reads YYNGEE. The CDR3 coding sequence is TGTGCCAGCAGCCCACGACAGGCCAGAGGGGCGAACACTGAAGCTTTCTTT. Protein product: CASSPRQARGANTEAFF.

Relative to its sample, this clone is medium-sized. The rearrangement links TRBV6-4 to TRBJ2-3, with a tentative D call TRBD2 (6 bases). V gave up 5 bases and J gave up 2 bases, with 11 bases separating them. Germline CDR1 is MRHNA and CDR2 is SNTAGT. The CDR3 consists of 14 residues. Here the CDR3 reads CASSPGALTDTQYF. The CDR3 DNA is TGTGCCAGCAGTCCGGGAGCCCTCACAGATACGCAGTATTTT.

This chain uses TRBV2 with TRBJ2-3, with D perhaps TRBD2 (5 bases). CDR1 and CDR2 from the germline V gene are SNHLY and FYNNEI. The V end was cut by 6 bases, the J end by 4 bases, with 20 bases between. This CDR3 comprises 16 residues. CDR3 region: CASRAREDPPSDTQYF. The CDR3 DNA reads TGTGCCAGCAGAGCCCGGGAAGACCCACCGTCAGATACGCAGTATTTT.

The chain carries TRBV28 and TRBJ2-7; D unclear. Germline V gives CDR1 MDHEN, CDR2 SYDVKM. V shed 8 bases and J shed 3 bases, with 17 bases lying between them. The CDR3 length is 14 residues. In nucleotides, the CDR3 is TGTGCCAGCCATAACGACCGTCCCGTCTACGAGCAGTACTTC. It yields the protein CASHNDRPVYEQYF.

There are many counts of this clone. V usage is TRBV5-1 and J usage is TRBJ2-1; 13 bases are shared with TRBD2. Germline CDR1 SGHRS, CDR2 YFSETQ. This CDR3 comprises 15 residues. Trimming took 4 bases from V and 8 from J; bases not matched to a gene: 6. CDR3 protein: CASSPTSGGAYEQFF. In DNA form, the CDR3 reads TGCGCCAGCAGCCCTACTAGCGGGGGGGCCTATGAGCAGTTCTTC.

This clone was observed a few times. The V and J genes are TRBV6-1 and TRBJ2-2; 11 nucleotides align to TRBD2. The trim removed 2 bases at V and 1 base at J, leaving 0 bases unmatched. The CDR3 extends over 16 amino acids. The germline V gene has CDR1 MNHNS and CDR2 SASEGT. This CDR3 is CASSELAGGNTGELFF. The CDR3 region has the DNA TGTGCCAGCAGTGAACTAGCGGGAGGGAACACCGGGGAGCTGTTTTTT.

The table lists this clone with many counts. The final CDR3 position lacks the conserved phenylalanine or tryptophan, pointing to a likely read error. The chain is built from TRBV19 and TRBJ2-3; D is perhaps TRBD1 (6 bases). Germline V lookup: CDR1 LNHDA, CDR2 SQIVND (reference sequence). This CDR3 is 18 amino acids long. With 1 base removed from V and 0 bases from J, the gap between germline ends came to 17 bases. CDR3 residues: CASSIGARGISSTDTQYL. DNA for the CDR3: TGTGCCAGTAGTATAGGGGCCAGGGGTATCTCTAGCACAGATACGCAGTATCTT.

This clone showed up many times. The V gene is TRBV5-1, the J gene TRBJ2-5, with 10 bases aligning to TRBD2. CDR1 SGHRS and CDR2 YFSETQ come from the germline V gene. This CDR3 is 14 amino acids long. J gave up 4 bases and V 0 bases, and 0 bases lay outside the gene matches. The CDR3 region is CASSLGTSGETQYF. CDR3 DNA sequence: TGCGCCAGCAGCTTGGGGACTAGCGGAGAGACCCAGTACTTC.

This clone was seen repeatedly, ten times or more. The gene calls are TRBV7-8 and TRBJ2-5, with TRBD1 as a possible D gene (6 bases). This CDR3 region has 13 residues. Germline-derived CDR1 and CDR2 are SGHVS and FQNEAQ. V lost 5 bases and J 2 bases, leaving 9 bases between the germline ends. The CDR3 DNA sequence: TGTGCCAGCAGCCTTGGACAGCAAGAGACCCAGTACTTC. It codes for CASSLGQQETQYF.

This clone has at least ten counts. The rearrangement links TRBV2 to TRBJ2-5; D is possibly TRBD1 (6 bases). CDR3 size: 16 residues. Germline-derived CDR1 and CDR2 are SNHLY and FYNNEI. V was shortened by 8 bases and J by 2 bases, with 21 bases between the two germline ends. The CDR3 bases are TGTGCCAGCCGAAGCCGAACAGGGTCGACTCAAGAGACCCAGTACTTC. Translation gives CASRSRTGSTQETQYF.

This clone was seen a few times. One end of the junction varies from germline; a read error may be responsible. The V gene is TRBV19, the J gene TRBJ2-2; the D is unclear. Germline V lookup: CDR1 LNHDA, CDR2 SQIVND (reference sequence). This CDR3 is built from 13 residues. CDR3 residues: CASSVANIGELFF. The CDR3 DNA follows: TGTGCCAGCTCGGTTGCGAACATCGGGGAGCTGTTTTTT.

The V and J genes are TRBV6-2 or TRBV6-3 and TRBJ1-1, with D uncertain. V lost 1 base and J 1 base, leaving 10 bases between the germline ends. This CDR3 spans 15 amino acids. Germline CDR1 reads MNHEY; CDR2 reads SVGEGT. The CDR3 is CASSYLVFPNTEAFF. CDR3 DNA: TGTGCCAGCAGTTACTTGGTCTTCCCGAACACTGAAGCTTTCTTT.

In regard to this clone: The conserved closing phenylalanine or tryptophan is absent in this CDR3, likely reflecting a read error. The chain recombines TRBV7-8 with TRBJ1-1; D is perhaps TRBD1 (5 bases). The CDR3 contains 17 residues. V was pared by 0 bases and J by 4 bases, with 18 bases between. Germline V gene lookup returns CDR1 SGHVS and CDR2 FQNEAQ. This chain's CDR3 is CASSLAVRGIGTTEAFS. For the CDR3, the DNA is TGTGCCAGCAGCTTAGCGGTAAGGGGAATAGGGACCACTGAAGCTTTCTCT.

The table lists this clone with many counts. J is TRBJ1-2 and V is TRBV28, with a weak D call TRBD1 (5 bases). With 6 bases removed from V and 7 bases from J, the gap between germline ends came to 12 bases. Germline CDR1 MDHEN, CDR2 SYDVKM. The CDR3 is made up of 12 amino acids. The CDR3 is CASSRPGGGYTF. DNA for the CDR3: TGTGCCAGCAGCCGTCCCGGGGGTGGCTACACCTTC.

This clone was counted ten times or more. The chain is built from TRBV11-3 and TRBJ1-1; no clear D gene. V shed 1 base and J shed 5 bases, with 8 bases lying between them. Germline-derived CDR1 and CDR2 are SGHNT and YENEEA. The CDR3 has 13 residues. The CDR3 region is CASSLVKGTEAFF. As DNA, the CDR3 is TGTGCCAGCAGCTTAGTAAAGGGTACTGAAGCTTTCTTT. Together with reference TRBV11-3 and TRBJ1-1, the CDR3 gives the full variable domain: EAGVVQSPRYKIIEKKQPVAFWCNPISGHNTLYWYLQNLGQGPELLIRYENEEAVDDSQLPKDRFSAERLKGVDSTLKIQPAELGDSAVYLCASSLVKGTEAFFGQGTRLTVV.

This clone was counted ten times or more. Being one base from a much bigger clone, this may be a read error. Other DNA sequences in the sample encode the same CDR3. The chain couples TRBV28 to TRBJ1-5; the D gene is possibly TRBD1 (6 bases). Germline V gene data show CDR1 as MDHEN and CDR2 as SYDVKM. This CDR3 is 16 amino acids long. V was shortened by 6 bases and J by 3 bases, with 18 bases between the two germline ends. The CDR3 loop is CASSPRTGGFNQPQHF. The DNA of the CDR3 is TGTGCCAGCAGCCCCCGGACGGGGGGCTTCAATCAGCCCCAGCATTTT.

This clone was recorded at least ten times. The V and J genes are TRBV5-1 and TRBJ2-7; 10 positions match TRBD1. V trimming: 4 bases; J trimming: 3 bases; junction bases outside the gene matches: 1. The CDR3 spans 13 residues. The germline CDR1 and CDR2 sequences are SGHRS and YFSETQ. In nucleotides, the CDR3 is TGCGCCAGCAGCCGGGACAGGGGCTACGAGCAGTACTTC. Translation gives CASSRDRGYEQYF.

This clone was picked up a small number of times. This chain uses TRBV6-2 or TRBV6-3 with TRBJ1-5, with TRBD1 as a possible D gene (5 bases). The CDR3 covers 14 residues. Germline values: CDR1 MNHEY, CDR2 SVGEGT. V lost 6 bases and J lost 5, with 14 bases in between. CDR3 nucleotide sequence: TGTGCCAGCAGACTTCAGTGGGGGGATCAGCCCCAGCATTTT. It is translated as CASRLQWGDQPQHF.

This chain links TRBV6-1 with TRBJ1-6, with TRBD1 as a possible D gene (6 bases). The CDR3 totals 16 residues. CDR1 and CDR2 from the germline V gene are MNHNS and SASEGT. V lost 6 bases and J 0 bases, leaving 12 bases between the germline ends. The CDR3, as DNA: TGTGCCAGCAGCACCGACAGGAGCTCCTATAATTCACCCCTCCACTTT. This gives the protein CASSTDRSSYNSPLHF.